This TCR beta chain comes out of a study of molecular identifiers for immune sequencing clone quantification. Overall study findings and caveats: Identical TCR molecules can share a barcode, and this sharing could underestimate highly expanded clone sizes. Clones with over 20 RNA copies captured over 99% of effector molecules but under 1% of naive ones.

Generation of bulk TCR libraries relied on previously described methods and listed TCR primers. TCRdb independently ran MiXCR on the PCR reads; one entry per CDR3 protein. The table has just over 40,000 distinct CDR3 sequences, approximately 24% seen once. This clonotype has a handful of counts. The antigen remains undetermined. The clonotype was recovered from a human donor in good health. Some libraries in this study had Jurkat cell RNA spiked in. The specimen was naive CD8+ T cells from blood, with Jurkat cell RNA spiked in. Regarding subset: FACS-sorted CD8+CD4-CCR7+CD45RA+ naive T cells.

The CDR3 sequence is CASSPPGGWGETQYF. The CDR3 nucleotides read TGTGCCAGCAGCCCGCCGGGGGGCTGGGGGGAGACCCAGTACTTC. The chain combines TRBV6-5 with TRBJ2-5; possibly TRBD2 for D (7 bases). CDR3 size: 15 residues. Germline assignment: CDR1 MNHEY and CDR2 SVGAGI. V shed 6 bases and J shed 5 bases, with 19 bases lying between them.